Listed below are T cell receptor beta chains from one sample, sequenced in a study of control samples from healthy donors and cancer patients. Generated by immunoSEQ multiplex PCR, the TCRdb table keeps only in-frame clones and is missing some. The sample includes 100,000 to 150,000 clones, 80% to 95% of them seen just once. The specimen sequenced was blood. These receptor sequences come from a man between 35 and 55 years old in good health. Each CDR3 is given with its conserved first and last residue. Each record gives: D gene, V gene, J gene, clone size, CDR3 DNA, CDR3 protein. D genes are given only for firm matches. Only some rows state a clone size, as once, few, many or a class for expanded clones.

.	TRBV6-5	TRBJ1-5	.	TGTGCCAGCAGGACGGGAGAGTATCAGCCCCAGCATTTT	CASRTGEYQPQHF
.	TRBV3-1/TRBV3-2	TRBJ1-6	few	TGTGCCAGCAGACGGGGCAATACTTCACCCCTCCACTTT	CASRRGNTSPLHF
.	TRBV3-1/TRBV3-2	TRBJ2-5	few	TGTGCCAGCAGCAGCCTGGGCAGGGGAGAGACCCAGTACTTC	CASSSLGRGETQYF
.	TRBV18	TRBJ2-1	.	TGTGCCAGCTCACCACCGTATCGACGCGACCCCCATTCCTACAATGAGCAGTTCTTC	CASSPPYRRDPHSYNEQFF
.	TRBV19	TRBJ1-5	.	TGTGCCAGTAGTATCTATGGGGGGGATCAGCCCCAGCATTTT	CASSIYGGDQPQHF
.	TRBV30	TRBJ1-6	.	TGTGCCGAACACAGGGCAAATTCACCCCTCCACTTT	CAEHRANSPLHF
TRBD1	TRBV6-5	TRBJ1-3	.	TGTGCCAGCAGTTCAGGGACAGGGGGTATGGGAAACACCATATATTTT	CASSSGTGGMGNTIYF
.	TRBV5-6	TRBJ1-6	.	TGTGCCAGCAGCTTGGTGGGCCGGGAGGATTCACCCCTCCACTTT	CASSLVGREDSPLHF
.	TRBV3-1/TRBV3-2	TRBJ1-1	.	TGTGCCAGCAGCCAGGGGGGGGCTGAAGCTTTCTTT	CASSQGGAEAFF
.	TRBV7-6	TRBJ2-7	.	TGTGCCAGCAGCTTAGACGTGGGGCTTAGCTACGAGCAGTACTTC	CASSLDVGLSYEQYF
.	TRBV7-8	TRBJ2-1	.	TGTGCCAGCAGCTTCTTTGAGGCCGGATCATCCTACAATGAGCAGTTCTTC	CASSFFEAGSSYNEQFF
.	TRBV2	TRBJ1-1	.	TGTGCCAGCAGCCTAGGAGAGGTGGGGTTGGGTGAAGCTTTCTTT	CASSLGEVGLGEAFF
.	TRBV7-9	TRBJ2-7	.	TGTGCCAGCAGCTTCCAGACCGAGCAGTACTTC	CASSFQTEQYF
.	TRBV18	TRBJ1-3	.	TGTGCCAGCTCCCGGGAAGGGGTTGCCAACTCTGGAAACACCATATATTTT	CASSREGVANSGNTIYF
.	TRBV5-4	TRBJ1-6	.	TGTGCCAGCAGCTCCCCTGGGGAAGGGAGGAATTCACCCCTCCACTTT	CASSSPGEGRNSPLHF
.	TRBV2	TRBJ1-1	.	TGTGCCGGGGGAGCTGCCATTTCCACTGAAGCTTTCTTT	CAGGAAISTEAFF
.	TRBV7-2	TRBJ1-2	.	TGTGCCAGCAGCATACCCGGGGGAGGGTATGGCTACACCTTC	CASSIPGGGYGYTF
.	TRBV10-3	TRBJ1-1	once	TGTGCCATCAGTGAAAAAGGGGGATTAGGCACTGAAGCTTTCTTT	CAISEKGGLGTEAFF
.	TRBV28	TRBJ2-7	.	TGTGCCAGCAGGGCAGTTTACGACGAGCAGTACTTC	CASRAVYDEQYF
.	TRBV19	TRBJ1-1	.	TGTGCCAGTAGTATCGGGAAAACTGAAGCTTTCTTT	CASSIGKTEAFF
TRBD2	TRBV4-2	TRBJ2-2	.	TGTGCCAGCAGCCCGACTAGCGGGTGGACCGGGGAGCTGTTTTTT	CASSPTSGWTGELFF
TRBD1	TRBV5-1	TRBJ1-2	.	TGCGCCAGCAGCTTGGATCCGACAGGGTATAACTATGGCTACACCTTC	CASSLDPTGYNYGYTF
.	TRBV6-1	TRBJ1-3	.	TGTGCCAGCAGTGAAATAAAAGCAGGAAACACCATATATTTT	CASSEIKAGNTIYF
TRBD2	TRBV5-1	TRBJ2-1	.	TGCGCCGGACGCGCGGCTCCGGGGGGCAATGAGCAGTTCTTC	CAGRAAPGGNEQFF
.	TRBV5-5	TRBJ1-1	.	TGTGCCAGCAGCCCGGGCGGGGCAGGGAACACTGAAGCTTTCTTT	CASSPGGAGNTEAFF
.	TRBV5-8	TRBJ1-1	once	TGTGCCAGCAGCTTGACACGAATCACTGAAGCTTTCTTT	CASSLTRITEAFF